These 14 T cell receptor beta chains were all obtained from the same sample, sequenced in a study of shared clonotypes between healthy human individuals. Some clones are missing from TCRdb's copy, which holds only in-frame ones; the method was immunoSEQ multiplex PCR. Among 2 million to 2.5 million clones listed, around 95% were seen once. The sequencing input was naive CD4+ T cells sorted from blood. Specified subset: CD45RA+ positively selected. These TCRs come from a man aged 18 to 30 in good health.

The V gene is TRBV2, the J gene TRBJ1-5; TRBD1 matches at 9 bases. The CDR3 is 15 residues long. Germline V CDR1 and CDR2: SNHLY, FYNNEI. The V gene end was trimmed by 3 bases and the J gene end by 4 bases; junction bases not matched to a gene: 4. CDR3 nucleotide sequence: TGTGCCAGCAGTGAGGGGACAGGGCTAAATCAGCCCCAGCATTTT. This codes for CASSEGTGLNQPQHF.

The chain combines TRBV7-2 with TRBJ1-6, with D unresolved. Trimming shortened V by 1 base and J by 6 bases, and 10 bases separated the two germline ends. The CDR3 has 15 residues. Looked up from germline, CDR1 is SGHTA and CDR2 is FQGNSA. The CDR3 is CASSLDTATNSPLHF. DNA of the CDR3: TGTGCCAGCAGCTTAGATACCGCGACTAATTCACCCCTCCACTTT.

The chain combines TRBV6-1 with TRBJ1-2; 9 bases agree with TRBD1. V was pared by 8 bases and J by 0 bases, with 4 bases of the junction left unmatched. Germline V lookup: CDR1 MNHNS, CDR2 SASEGT. The CDR3 extends over 14 amino acids. CDR3 sequence reads: CASGTGPTNYGYTF. The DNA of the CDR3 is TGTGCCAGCGGGACAGGGCCGACTAACTATGGCTACACCTTC.

This clone was observed once. The CDR3 DNA is TGTGCCAGCAGCGTCCTGCGGGGAGATACGCAGTATTTT. Its protein is CASSVLRGDTQYF. The rearrangement joins TRBV9 to TRBJ2-3, with a possible D match to TRBD2 (6 bases). Trimming cost V 2 bases and J 5 bases, with 9 bases left between them. In germline, CDR1 is SGDLS, CDR2 YYNGEE. This CDR3 is 13 amino acids long.

This chain uses TRBV9 with TRBJ2-3; D is ambiguous. Trimming left V 3 bases short and J 5 bases short, with 13 bases between. This CDR3 has 14 residues. Germline V CDR1 and CDR2: SGDLS, YYNGEE. Written as DNA, the CDR3 is TGTGCCAGCAGCGACTCTATCGGAGTAGATACGCAGTATTTT. This gives the protein CASSDSIGVDTQYF.

This rearrangement joins TRBV6-1 to TRBJ1-5, with D perhaps TRBD1 (5 bases). V shed 1 base and J shed 7 bases, with 8 bases lying between them. There are 13 residues in the CDR3. CDR1 and CDR2 from the germline V gene are MNHNS and SASEGT. Here the CDR3 reads CASSEGRAQPQHF. The CDR3 DNA reads TGTGCCAGCAGTGAAGGCAGGGCACAGCCCCAGCATTTT.

The V and J genes are TRBV11-2 and TRBJ2-7; D is possibly TRBD2 (5 bases). Trimming took 5 bases from V and 2 from J, leaving 19 bases between them. This CDR3 spans 16 amino acids. CDR1 SGHAT and CDR2 FQNNGV come from the germline V gene. The CDR3 DNA sequence: TGTGCCAGCAGCCCGAGGACTGTCCAAAGAACCTACGAGCAGTACTTC. The encoded protein is CASSPRTVQRTYEQYF.

The gene calls are TRBV5-1 and TRBJ1-2, with 7 bases aligning to TRBD1. CDR1 SGHRS and CDR2 YFSETQ come from the germline V gene. V shed 4 bases and J 5 bases; nucleotides not matched to a gene: 5. The CDR3 is made up of 13 amino acids. CDR3 sequence reads: CASSPTGEYGYTF. The CDR3 bases are TGCGCCAGCAGCCCTACAGGGGAGTATGGCTACACCTTC.

The genes are TRBV28 and TRBJ2-1; D is uncertain. Germline lookup yields CDR1 MDHEN and CDR2 SYDVKM. CDR3 size: 12 residues. V was shortened by 6 bases and J by 5 bases, with 8 bases between the two germline ends. The DNA of the CDR3 is TGTGCCAGCAGGTTCCAGAACAATGAGCAGTTCTTC. Its translation: CASRFQNNEQFF.

As regards this clone: Sequence at one end of the junction differs from germline and may be a read error. The V call is TRBV19, the J call TRBJ1-1; 8 bases are a match to TRBD1. The CDR3 has 15 amino acids. Germline CDR1 and CDR2: LNHDA and SQIVND (reference sequence). CDR3 amino acids: CTSSIPGGAGTEAFF. CDR3 nucleotides: TGTACCAGTAGTATCCCAGGGGGCGCGGGGACTGAAGCTTTCTTT. Full variable domain (rest looked up from reference TRBV19 and TRBJ1-1): DGGITQSPKYLFRKEGQNVTLSCEQNLNHDAMYWYRQDPGQGLRLIYYSQIVNDFQKGDIAEGYSVSREKKESFPLTVTSAQKNPTAFYLCTSSIPGGAGTEAFFGQGTRLTVV.

The rearrangement uses TRBV7-8 and TRBJ1-5; possible D gene TRBD1, 6 bases. The CDR3 loop spans 12 amino acids. V lost 6 bases to trimming and J lost 6 bases, with 9 bases between them. Germline-derived CDR1 and CDR2 are SGHVS and FQNEAQ. CDR3 nucleotide sequence: TGTGCCAGCAGTCAGGGGTCTCAGCCCCAGCATTTT. Protein product: CASSQGSQPQHF.

The V and J genes are TRBV18 and TRBJ1-1; perhaps TRBD1 as D (5 bases). The ends were cut back, 0 bases at V and 6 bases at J, with 14 bases in the middle. Germline CDR1 and CDR2: KGHSH and LQKENI. The CDR3 is 15 amino acids. This chain's CDR3 is CASSPPGGTTPEAFF. The CDR3 nucleotides are TGTGCCAGCTCACCACCGGGGGGGACGACCCCTGAAGCTTTCTTT.

This rearrangement joins TRBV9 to TRBJ1-1, with TRBD1 identical over 7 bases. Germline V gene sequence: CDR1 SGDLS, CDR2 YYNGEE. The CDR3 runs to 14 residues. V lost 3 bases and J lost 10; bases outside the gene matches: 12. The CDR3 DNA sequence: TGTGCCAGCAGCGCAGCAGACCACAGGGGTGTAGCTTTCTTT. It encodes CASSAADHRGVAFF.

The chain has TRBV18 and TRBJ1-1, with D possibly being TRBD1 (5 bases). Germline V lookup: CDR1 KGHSH, CDR2 LQKENI. The CDR3 totals 14 residues. Trimming took off 3 bases at V and 5 bases at J, with 13 bases between the two ends. This chain's CDR3 is CASSPMGLDTEAFF. The CDR3 nucleotides are TGTGCCAGCTCACCTATGGGGCTGGATACTGAAGCTTTCTTT.